This T cell receptor beta chain was captured by sequencing in a study of immune evolution from preneoplasia to lung adenocarcinoma. Here immunoSEQ multiplex PCR was the method, and the copy in TCRdb shows in-frame clones only, minus some. The table lists 850 to 1,400 clones, 82% of them singletons, with 7.7% in the top ten. Each case's diagnosis was confirmed by two pathologists on H&E. The V gene end was trimmed by 1 base and the J gene end by 4 bases; junction bases not matched to a gene: 14. Germline V gene lookup returns CDR1 SGHTA and CDR2 FQGNSA. This CDR3 contains 18 residues. Sequencing was carried out using FFPE atypical adenomatous hyperplasia tissue from the lung. Regarding subset: atypical adenomatous hyperplasia (AAH), lung preneoplasia. The chain couples TRBV7-2 to TRBJ2-7; 9 bases agree with TRBD2. This clonotype originated in a person in their 70s with lung adenocarcinoma. CDR3 loop: CASSLVGAASGIGYEQYF. In DNA, the CDR3 is TGTGCCAGCAGCTTAGTAGGGGCCGCTAGCGGGATTGGGTACGAGCAGTACTTC. The whole variable domain, filled in from reference TRBV7-2 and TRBJ2-7, reads GAGVSQSPSNKVTEKGKDVELRCDPISGHTALYWYRQSLGQGLEFLIYFQGNSAPDKSGLPSDRFSAERTGGSVSTLTIQRTQQEDSAVYLCASSLVGAASGIGYEQYFGPGTRLTVT.